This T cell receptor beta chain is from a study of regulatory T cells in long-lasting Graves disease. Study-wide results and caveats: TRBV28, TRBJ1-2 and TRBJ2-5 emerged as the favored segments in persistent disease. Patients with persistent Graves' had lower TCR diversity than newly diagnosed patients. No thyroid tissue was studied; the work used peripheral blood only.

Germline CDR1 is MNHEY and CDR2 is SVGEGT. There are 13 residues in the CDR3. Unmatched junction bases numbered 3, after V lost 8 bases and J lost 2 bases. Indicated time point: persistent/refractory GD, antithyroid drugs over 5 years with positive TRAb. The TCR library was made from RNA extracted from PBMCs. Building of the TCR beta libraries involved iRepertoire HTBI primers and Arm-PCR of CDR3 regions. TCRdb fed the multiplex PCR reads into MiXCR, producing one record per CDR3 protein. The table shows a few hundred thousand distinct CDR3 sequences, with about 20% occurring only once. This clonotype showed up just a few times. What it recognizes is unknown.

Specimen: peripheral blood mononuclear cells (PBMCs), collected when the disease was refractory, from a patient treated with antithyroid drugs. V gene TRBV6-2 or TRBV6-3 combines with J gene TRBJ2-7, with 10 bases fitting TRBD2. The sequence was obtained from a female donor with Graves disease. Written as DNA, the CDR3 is TGTGCCAGCGGGACTAGCGAGACCTACGAGCAGTACTTC. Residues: CASGTSETYEQYF.